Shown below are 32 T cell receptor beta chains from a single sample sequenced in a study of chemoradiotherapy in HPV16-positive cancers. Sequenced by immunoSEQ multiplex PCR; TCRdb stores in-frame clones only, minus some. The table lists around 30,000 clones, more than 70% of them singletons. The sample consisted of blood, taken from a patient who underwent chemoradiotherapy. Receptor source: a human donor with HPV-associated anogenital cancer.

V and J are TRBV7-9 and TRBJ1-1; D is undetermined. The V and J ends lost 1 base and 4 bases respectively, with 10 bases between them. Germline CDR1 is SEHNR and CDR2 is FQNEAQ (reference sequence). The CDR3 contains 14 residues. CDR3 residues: CASSLVDRSTEAFF. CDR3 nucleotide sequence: TGTGCCAGCAGCTTAGTGGACCGGAGCACTGAAGCTTTCTTT. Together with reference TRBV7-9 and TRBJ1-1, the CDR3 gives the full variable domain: DTGVSQNPRHKITKRGQNVTFRCDPISEHNRLYWYRQTLGQGPEFLTYFQNEAQLEKSRLLSDRFSAERPKGSFSTLEIQRTEQGDSAMYLCASSLVDRSTEAFFGQGTRLTVV.

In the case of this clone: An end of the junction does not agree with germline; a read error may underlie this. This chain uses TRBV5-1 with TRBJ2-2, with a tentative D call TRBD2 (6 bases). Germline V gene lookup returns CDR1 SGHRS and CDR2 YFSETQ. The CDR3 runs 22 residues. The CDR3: CASRLAGPSGSFPRGGPGELFF. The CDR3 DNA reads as TGCGCCAGCAGGTTGGCGGGGCCCTCGGGAAGCTTCCCCCGGGGAGGCCCCGGGGAGCTGTTTTTT.

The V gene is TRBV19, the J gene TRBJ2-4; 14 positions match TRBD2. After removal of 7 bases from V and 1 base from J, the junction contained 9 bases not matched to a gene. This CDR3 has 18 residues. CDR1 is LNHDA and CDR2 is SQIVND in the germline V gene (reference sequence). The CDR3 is CASTGLAGGLIAKNIQYF. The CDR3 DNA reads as TGTGCCAGTACCGGACTAGCGGGAGGCCTGATTGCCAAAAACATTCAGTACTTC.

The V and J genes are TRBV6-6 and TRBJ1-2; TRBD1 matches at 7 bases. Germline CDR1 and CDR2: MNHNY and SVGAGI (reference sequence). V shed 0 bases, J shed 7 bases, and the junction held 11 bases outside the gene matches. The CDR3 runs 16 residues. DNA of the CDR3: TGTGCCAGCAGTTACTCGATCGGACAGGAAGGTAGTGGCTACACCTTC. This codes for CASSYSIGQEGSGYTF.

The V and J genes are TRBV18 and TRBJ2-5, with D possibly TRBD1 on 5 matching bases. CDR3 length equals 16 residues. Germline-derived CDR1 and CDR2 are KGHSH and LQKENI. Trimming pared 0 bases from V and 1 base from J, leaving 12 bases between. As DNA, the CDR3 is TGTGCCAGCTCACCACCGAGCCCAGACAGCCAAGAGACCCAGTACTTC. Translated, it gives CASSPPSPDSQETQYF.

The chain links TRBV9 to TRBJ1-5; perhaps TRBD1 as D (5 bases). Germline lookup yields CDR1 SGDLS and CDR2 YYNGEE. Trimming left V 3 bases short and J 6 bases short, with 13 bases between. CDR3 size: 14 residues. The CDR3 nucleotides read TGTGCCAGCAGCGCCGGGACCCGGGTTCAGCCCCAGCATTTT. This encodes CASSAGTRVQPQHF.

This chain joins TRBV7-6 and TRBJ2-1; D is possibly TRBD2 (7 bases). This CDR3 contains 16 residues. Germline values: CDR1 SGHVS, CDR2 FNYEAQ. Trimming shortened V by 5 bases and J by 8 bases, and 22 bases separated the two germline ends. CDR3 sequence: CASSQGGDYEHHEQFF. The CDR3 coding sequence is TGTGCCAGCAGCCAAGGGGGGGACTATGAGCATCATGAGCAGTTCTTC.

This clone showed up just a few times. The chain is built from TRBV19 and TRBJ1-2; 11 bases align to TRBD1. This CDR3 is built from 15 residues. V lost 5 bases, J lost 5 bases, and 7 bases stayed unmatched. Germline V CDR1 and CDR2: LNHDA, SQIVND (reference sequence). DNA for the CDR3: TGTGCCAGTAGTGTTGCCGGGACAGGGGGGTATGGCTACACCTTC. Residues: CASSVAGTGGYGYTF. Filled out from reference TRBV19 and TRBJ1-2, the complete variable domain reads DGGITQSPKYLFRKEGQNVTLSCEQNLNHDAMYWYRQDPGQGLRLIYYSQIVNDFQKGDIAEGYSVSREKKESFPLTVTSAQKNPTAFYLCASSVAGTGGYGYTFGSGTRLTVV.

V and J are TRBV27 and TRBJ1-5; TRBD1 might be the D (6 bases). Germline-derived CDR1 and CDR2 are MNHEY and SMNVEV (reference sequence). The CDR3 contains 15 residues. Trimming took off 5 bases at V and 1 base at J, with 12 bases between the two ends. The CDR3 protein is CASSERTASNQPQHF. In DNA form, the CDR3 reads TGTGCCAGCAGTGAGAGGACAGCAAGCAATCAGCCCCAGCATTTT.

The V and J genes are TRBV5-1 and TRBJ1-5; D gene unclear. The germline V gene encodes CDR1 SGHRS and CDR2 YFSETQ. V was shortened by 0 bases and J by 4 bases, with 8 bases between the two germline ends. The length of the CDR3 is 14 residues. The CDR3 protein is CASSLGGPNQPQHF. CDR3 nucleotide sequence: TGCGCCAGCAGCTTGGGGGGTCCGAATCAGCCCCAGCATTTT.

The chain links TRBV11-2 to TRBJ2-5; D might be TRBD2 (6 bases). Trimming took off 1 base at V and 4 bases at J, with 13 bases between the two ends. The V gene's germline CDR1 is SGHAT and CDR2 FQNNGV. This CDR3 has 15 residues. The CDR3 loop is CASSLVAGKGETQYF. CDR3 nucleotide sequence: TGTGCCAGCAGCTTAGTGGCGGGGAAGGGAGAGACCCAGTACTTC.

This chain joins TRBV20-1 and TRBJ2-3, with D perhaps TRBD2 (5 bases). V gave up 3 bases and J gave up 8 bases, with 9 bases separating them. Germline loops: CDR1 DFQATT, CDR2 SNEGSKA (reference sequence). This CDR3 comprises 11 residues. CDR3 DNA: TGCAGTGCTAGCTCGGAGGTTACGCAGTATTTT. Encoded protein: CSASSEVTQYF.

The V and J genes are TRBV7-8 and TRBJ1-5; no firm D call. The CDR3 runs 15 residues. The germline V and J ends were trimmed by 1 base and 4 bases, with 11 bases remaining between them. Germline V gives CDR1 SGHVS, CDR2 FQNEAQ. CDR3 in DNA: TGTGCCAGCAGCTTAGAGTCCCAGGTTAATCAGCCCCAGCATTTT. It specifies CASSLESQVNQPQHF. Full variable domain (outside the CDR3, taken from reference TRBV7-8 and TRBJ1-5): GAGVSQSPRYKVAKRGQDVALRCDPISGHVSLFWYQQALGQGPEFLTYFQNEAQLDKSGLPSDRFFAERPEGSVSTLKIQRTQQEDSAVYLCASSLESQVNQPQHFGDGTRLSIL.

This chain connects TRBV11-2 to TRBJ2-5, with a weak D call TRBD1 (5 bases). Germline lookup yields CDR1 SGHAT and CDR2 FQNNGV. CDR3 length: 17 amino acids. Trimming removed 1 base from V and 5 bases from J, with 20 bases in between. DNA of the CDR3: TGTGCCAGCAGCTTAGCCCCTCGGCTGGACAAAGGGGAGACCCAGTACTTC. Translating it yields CASSLAPRLDKGETQYF.

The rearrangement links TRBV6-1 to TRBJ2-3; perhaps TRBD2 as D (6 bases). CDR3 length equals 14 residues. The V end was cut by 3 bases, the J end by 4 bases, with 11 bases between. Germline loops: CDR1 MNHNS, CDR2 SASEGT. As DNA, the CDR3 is TGTGCCAGCAGTGAGGACTATACAGCAGATACGCAGTATTTT. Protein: CASSEDYTADTQYF.

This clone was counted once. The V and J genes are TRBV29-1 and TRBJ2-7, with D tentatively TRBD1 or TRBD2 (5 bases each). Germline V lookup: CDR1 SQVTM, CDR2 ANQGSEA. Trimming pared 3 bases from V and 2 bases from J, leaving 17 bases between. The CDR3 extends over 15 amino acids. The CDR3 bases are TGCAGCGTTGAGGTAGTTGGGGGTTCCACCTACGAGCAGTACTTC. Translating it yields CSVEVVGGSTYEQYF.

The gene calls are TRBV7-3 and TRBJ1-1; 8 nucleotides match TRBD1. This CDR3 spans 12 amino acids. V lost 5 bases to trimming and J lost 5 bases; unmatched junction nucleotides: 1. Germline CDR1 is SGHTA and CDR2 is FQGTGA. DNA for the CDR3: TGTGCCAGCAGCACAGGGGGTACTGAAGCTTTCTTT. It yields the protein CASSTGGTEAFF. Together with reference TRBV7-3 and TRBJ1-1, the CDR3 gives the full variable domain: GAGVSQTPSNKVTEKGKYVELRCDPISGHTALYWYRQSLGQGPEFLIYFQGTGAADDSGLPNDRFFAVRPEGSVSTLKIQRTERGDSAVYLCASSTGGTEAFFGQGTRLTVV.

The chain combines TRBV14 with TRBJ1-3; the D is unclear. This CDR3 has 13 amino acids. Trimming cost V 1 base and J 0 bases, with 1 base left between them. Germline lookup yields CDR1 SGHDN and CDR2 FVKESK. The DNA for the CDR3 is TGTGCCAGCAGCCAAGTCTCTGGAAACACCATATATTTT. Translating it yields CASSQVSGNTIYF. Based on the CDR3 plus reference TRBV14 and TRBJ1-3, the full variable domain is EAGVTQFPSHSVIEKGQTVTLRCDPISGHDNLYWYRRVMGKEIKFLLHFVKESKQDESGMPNNRFLAERTGGTYSTLKVQPAELEDSGVYFCASSQVSGNTIYFGEGSWLTVV.

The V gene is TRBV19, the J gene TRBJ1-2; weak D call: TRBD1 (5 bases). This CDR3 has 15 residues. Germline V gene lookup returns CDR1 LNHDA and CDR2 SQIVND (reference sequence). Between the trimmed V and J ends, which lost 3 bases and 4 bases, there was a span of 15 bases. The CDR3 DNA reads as TGTGCCAGTAGTATCGGTAGGGGATCTGGCTATGGCTACACCTTC. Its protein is CASSIGRGSGYGYTF.

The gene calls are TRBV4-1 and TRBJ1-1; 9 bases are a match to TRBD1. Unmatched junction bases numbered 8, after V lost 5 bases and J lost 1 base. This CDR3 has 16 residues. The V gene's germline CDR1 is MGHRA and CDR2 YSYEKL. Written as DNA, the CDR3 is TGCGCCAGCAGCTTGGAAGCGACAGGGGGGAACACTGAAGCTTTCTTT. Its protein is CASSLEATGGNTEAFF.

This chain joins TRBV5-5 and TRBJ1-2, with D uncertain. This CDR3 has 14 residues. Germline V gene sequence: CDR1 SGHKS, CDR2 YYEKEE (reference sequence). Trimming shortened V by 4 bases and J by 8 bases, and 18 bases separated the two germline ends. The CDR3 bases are TGTGCCAGCAGCCAGGAGGCCTTTATAGGCGGCTACACCTTC. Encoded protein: CASSQEAFIGGYTF.

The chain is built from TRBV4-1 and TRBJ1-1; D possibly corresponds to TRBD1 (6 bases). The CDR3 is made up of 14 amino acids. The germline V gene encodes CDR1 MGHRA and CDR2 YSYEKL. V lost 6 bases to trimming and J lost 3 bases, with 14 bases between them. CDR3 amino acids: CASRGQPEYTEAFF. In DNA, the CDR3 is TGCGCCAGCAGAGGACAGCCCGAGTACACTGAAGCTTTCTTT.

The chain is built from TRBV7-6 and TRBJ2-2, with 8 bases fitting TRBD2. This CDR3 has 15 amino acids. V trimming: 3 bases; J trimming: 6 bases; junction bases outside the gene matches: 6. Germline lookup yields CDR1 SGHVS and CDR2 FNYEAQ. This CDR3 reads CASSFTSGSAGELFF. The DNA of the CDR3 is TGTGCCAGCAGCTTCACTAGCGGTTCGGCCGGGGAGCTGTTTTTT.

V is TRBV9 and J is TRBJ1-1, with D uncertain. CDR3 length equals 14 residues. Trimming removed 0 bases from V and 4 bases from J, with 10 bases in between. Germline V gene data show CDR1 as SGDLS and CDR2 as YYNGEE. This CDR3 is CASSVAGTGTEAFF. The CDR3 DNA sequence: TGTGCCAGCAGCGTAGCAGGAACGGGCACTGAAGCTTTCTTT.

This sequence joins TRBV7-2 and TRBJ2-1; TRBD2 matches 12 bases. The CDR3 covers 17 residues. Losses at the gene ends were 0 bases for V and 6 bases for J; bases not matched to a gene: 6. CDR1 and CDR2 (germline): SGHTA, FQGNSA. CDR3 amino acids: CASSLASRTSGTNEQFF. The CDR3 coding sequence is TGTGCCAGCAGCTTAGCGTCACGGACTAGCGGGACCAATGAGCAGTTCTTC.

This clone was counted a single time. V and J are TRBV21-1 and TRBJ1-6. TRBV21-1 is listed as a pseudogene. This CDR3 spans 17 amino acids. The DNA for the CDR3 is TGTGCCAGCAGCAAAGTTAAGGTGCCTCGCTATAATTCACCCCTCCACTTT. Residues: CASSKVKVPRYNSPLHF.

The CDR3 region has the DNA TGCGCCAGCAGCCAGGTCACAGGGGGCGAGCAGTACTTC. Translating gives CASSQVTGGEQYF. The V call is TRBV4-1, the J call TRBJ2-7; 8 nucleotides align to TRBD1. From germline, CDR1 is MGHRA and CDR2 YSYEKL. The CDR3 runs to 13 residues. Trimming took 3 bases from V and 6 from J; bases not matched to a gene: 4.

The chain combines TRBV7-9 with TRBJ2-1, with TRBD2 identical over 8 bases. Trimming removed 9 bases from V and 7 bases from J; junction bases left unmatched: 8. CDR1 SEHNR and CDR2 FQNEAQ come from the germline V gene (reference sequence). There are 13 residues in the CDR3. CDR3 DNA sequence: TGTGCCAGTCAAGCGGGAGTAGGGAATGAGCAGTTCTTC. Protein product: CASQAGVGNEQFF.

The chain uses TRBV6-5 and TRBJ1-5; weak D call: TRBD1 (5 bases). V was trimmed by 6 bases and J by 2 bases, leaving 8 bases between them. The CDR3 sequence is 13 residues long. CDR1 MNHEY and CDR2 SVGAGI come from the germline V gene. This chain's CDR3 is CASSPTGNQPQHF. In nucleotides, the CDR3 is TGTGCCAGCAGCCCGACAGGCAATCAGCCCCAGCATTTT.

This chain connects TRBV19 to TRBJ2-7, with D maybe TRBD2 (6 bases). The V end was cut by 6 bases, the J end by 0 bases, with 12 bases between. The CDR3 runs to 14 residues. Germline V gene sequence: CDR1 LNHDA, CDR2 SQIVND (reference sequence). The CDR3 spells CASSRDLSSYEQYF. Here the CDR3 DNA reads TGTGCCAGTAGCCGGGACTTAAGCTCCTACGAGCAGTACTTC.

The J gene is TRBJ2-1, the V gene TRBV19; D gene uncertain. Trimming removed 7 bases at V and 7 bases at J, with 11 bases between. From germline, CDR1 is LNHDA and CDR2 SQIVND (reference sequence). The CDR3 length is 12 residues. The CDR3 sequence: CASTPGENEQFF. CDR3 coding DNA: TGTGCCAGTACCCCCGGTGAAAATGAGCAGTTCTTC.

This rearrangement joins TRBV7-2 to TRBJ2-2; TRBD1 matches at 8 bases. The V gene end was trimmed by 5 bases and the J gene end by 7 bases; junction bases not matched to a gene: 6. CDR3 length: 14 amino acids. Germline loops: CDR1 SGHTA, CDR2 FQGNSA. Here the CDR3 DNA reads TGTGCCAGCAGCCGCCGACAGGGGTTCGGGGAGCTGTTTTTT. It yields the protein CASSRRQGFGELFF.